The entry below gives a single T cell receptor beta chain sequence along with its context. Surgery without prior neoadjuvant therapy was the treatment of the selected pancreatic ductal adenocarcinoma patients. The data are from a study of T cells in pancreatic ductal adenocarcinoma. Produced via immunoSEQ multiplex PCR; TCRdb's table is partial and in-frame only. The table lists several thousand clones, roughly 71% of them singletons. Germline CDR1 LNHDA, CDR2 SQIVND (reference sequence). The CDR3 has 15 residues. Trimming pared 8 bases from V and 4 bases from J, leaving 20 bases between. The chain employs TRBV19 and TRBJ2-5; D gene ambiguous. Sequenced: pancreatic tumor tissue. The sequence was collected from a human donor with pancreatic ductal adenocarcinoma. CDR3 sequence (DNA): TGTGCCAGTGCCCAGACGACCCGGTTTCCAGAGACCCAGTACTTC. This gives the protein CASAQTTRFPETQYF.